A selection of T cell receptor beta chains follows, all from one sample in a study of blood T cell repertoires in COVID-19. TCRdb's copy holds only in-frame clones and misses some; the assay was immunoSEQ multiplex PCR. The table has 150,000 to 200,000 clones, about 88% seen once. Sequencing used peripheral blood. The receptors derive from a human donor in a cohort sampled during active COVID-19. The conserved cysteine and the conserved F or W are not part of the CDR3 here.

j_gene | v_gene | CDR3aa
TRBJ2-5 | TRBV6-5 | ASSYFGLEETQY
TRBJ2-3 | TRBV7-2 | ASSPDRGLFTDTQY
TRBJ2-2 | TRBV7-8 | ASNPKTSGTRTGELF
TRBJ2-1 | TRBV7-9 | ASSLLGQGLNEQF
TRBJ1-5 | TRBV5-5 | ASSPRALDGSQH
TRBJ2-1 | TRBV27 | ASSLGGAGSYNEQF
TRBJ2-1 | TRBV5-4 | ASSRTTGEYNEQF
TRBJ2-2 | TRBV6-5 | ASSYYRGGSTGELF
TRBJ1-3 | TRBV2 | ASSGTGSGNTIY
TRBJ2-2 | TRBV5-1 | ASSLAPSGGVAGELF
TRBJ2-5 | TRBV5-4 | ASSFRGSQETQY
TRBJ1-5 | TRBV28 | ASQHRKDQPQH